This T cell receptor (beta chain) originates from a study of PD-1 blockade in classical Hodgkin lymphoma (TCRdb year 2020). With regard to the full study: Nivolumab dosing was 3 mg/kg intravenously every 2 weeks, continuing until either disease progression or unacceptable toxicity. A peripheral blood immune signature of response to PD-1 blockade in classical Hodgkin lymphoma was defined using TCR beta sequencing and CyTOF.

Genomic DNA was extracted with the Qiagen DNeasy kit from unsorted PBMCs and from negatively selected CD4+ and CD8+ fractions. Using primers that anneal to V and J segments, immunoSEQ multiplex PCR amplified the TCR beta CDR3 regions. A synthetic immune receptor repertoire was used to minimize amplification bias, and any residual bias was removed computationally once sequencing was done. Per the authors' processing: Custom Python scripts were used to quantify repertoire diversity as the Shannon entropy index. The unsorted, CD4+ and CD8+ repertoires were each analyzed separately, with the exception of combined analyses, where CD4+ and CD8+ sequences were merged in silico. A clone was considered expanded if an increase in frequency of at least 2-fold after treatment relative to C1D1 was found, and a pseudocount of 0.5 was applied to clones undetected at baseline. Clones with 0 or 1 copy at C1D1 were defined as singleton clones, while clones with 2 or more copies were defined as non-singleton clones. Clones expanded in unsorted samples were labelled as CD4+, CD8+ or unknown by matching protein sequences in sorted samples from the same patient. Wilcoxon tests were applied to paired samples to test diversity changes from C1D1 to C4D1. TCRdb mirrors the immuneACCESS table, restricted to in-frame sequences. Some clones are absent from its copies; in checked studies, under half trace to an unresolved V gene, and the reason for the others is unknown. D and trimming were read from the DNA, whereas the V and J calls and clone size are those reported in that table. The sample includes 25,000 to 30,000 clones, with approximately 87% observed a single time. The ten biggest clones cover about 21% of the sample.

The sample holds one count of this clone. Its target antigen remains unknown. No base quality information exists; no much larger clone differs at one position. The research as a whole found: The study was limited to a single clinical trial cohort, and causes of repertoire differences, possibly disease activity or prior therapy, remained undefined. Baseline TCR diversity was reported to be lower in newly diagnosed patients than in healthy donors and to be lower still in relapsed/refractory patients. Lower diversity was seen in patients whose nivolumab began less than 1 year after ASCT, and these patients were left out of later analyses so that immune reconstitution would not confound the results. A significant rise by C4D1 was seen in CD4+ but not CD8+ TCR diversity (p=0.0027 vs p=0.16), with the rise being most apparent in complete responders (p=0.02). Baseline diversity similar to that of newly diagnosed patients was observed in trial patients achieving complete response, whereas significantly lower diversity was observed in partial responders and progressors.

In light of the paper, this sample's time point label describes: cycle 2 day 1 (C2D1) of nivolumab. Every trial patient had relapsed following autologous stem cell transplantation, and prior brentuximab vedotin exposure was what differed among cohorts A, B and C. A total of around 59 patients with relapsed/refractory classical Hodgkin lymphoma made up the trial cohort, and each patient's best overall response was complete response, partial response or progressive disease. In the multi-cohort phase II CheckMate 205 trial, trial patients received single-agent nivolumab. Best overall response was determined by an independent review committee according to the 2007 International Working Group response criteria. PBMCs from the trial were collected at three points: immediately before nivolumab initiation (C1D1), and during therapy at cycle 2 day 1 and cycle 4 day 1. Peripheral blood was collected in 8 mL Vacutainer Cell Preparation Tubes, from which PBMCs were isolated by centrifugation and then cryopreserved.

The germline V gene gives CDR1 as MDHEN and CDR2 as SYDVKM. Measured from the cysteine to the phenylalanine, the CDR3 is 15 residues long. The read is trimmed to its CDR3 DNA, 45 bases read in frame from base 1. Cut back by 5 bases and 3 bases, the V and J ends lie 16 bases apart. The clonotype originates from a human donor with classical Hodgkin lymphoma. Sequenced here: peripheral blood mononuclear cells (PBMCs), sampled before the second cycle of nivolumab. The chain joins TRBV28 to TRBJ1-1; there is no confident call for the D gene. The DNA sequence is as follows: TGTGCCAGCAGTCGGATGTCCCTTTTGGACACTGAAGCTTTCTTT. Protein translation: CASSRMSLLDTEAFF.